The rows below give T cell receptor beta chains drawn from one sample of a study of T cell responses to AZD1222 COVID-19 vaccine. Generated by immunoSEQ multiplex PCR, the TCRdb table keeps only in-frame clones and is missing some. The data contain tens of thousands of clones, 80% to 90% of them singletons. Here the sequenced sample was peripheral blood, taken on day 0 of AZD1222 vaccination. The receptors were sampled from an adult in good health. CDR3s include the opening cysteine and the closing phenylalanine or tryptophan. The D gene is left open where the match is weak. Clone size is given for some rows only: seen once, a few or many times, or a class if the clone is expanded.

d_call j_call v_call clone_size cdr3_aa cdr3_nt
. TRBJ2-3 TRBV20-1 . CSASADTQYF TGCAGTGCTAGCGCAGATACGCAGTATTTT
. TRBJ2-3 TRBV29-1 . CSVNGVEGDYTDTQYF TGCAGCGTCAACGGAGTAGAGGGGGATTACACAGATACGCAGTATTTT
TRBD2 TRBJ2-2 TRBV7-9 . CASSSWAGGEWNTGELFF TGTGCCAGCAGCTCCTGGGCGGGGGGCGAGTGGAACACCGGGGAGCTGTTTTTT
. TRBJ1-1 TRBV29-1 . CSVEELGTEAFF TGCAGCGTTGAAGAGCTAGGCACTGAAGCTTTCTTT
TRBD1 TRBJ2-2 TRBV7-7 . CASSLQQGASGELFF TGTGCTAGCAGCTTGCAACAGGGGGCGTCGGGGGAGCTGTTTTTT
TRBD1 TRBJ1-1 TRBV5-1 . CASSLKGQGNTEAFF TGCGCCAGCAGCTTGAAAGGACAGGGGAACACTGAAGCTTTCTTT
TRBD1 TRBJ1-6 TRBV6-1 . CASSVSGGADNSPLHF TGTGCCAGCAGTGTTTCAGGGGGCGCCGATAATTCACCCCTCCACTTT
. TRBJ2-7 TRBV12-3/TRBV12-4 . CASSPTGAYEQYF TGTGCCAGCAGTCCCACAGGAGCCTACGAGCAGTACTTC
. TRBJ1-1 TRBV5-6 . CASSLAGRNTEAFF TGTGCCAGCAGCTTGGCAGGGCGTAACACTGAAGCTTTCTTT
. TRBJ2-5 TRBV7-3 few CASSASSLPGETQYF TGTGCCAGCAGCGCCTCGTCCCTGCCTGGCGAGACCCAGTACTTC
TRBD1 TRBJ2-7 TRBV7-9 . CASSARQGLGEQYF TGTGCCAGCAGCGCGCGACAGGGGCTGGGCGAGCAGTACTTC
. TRBJ1-2 TRBV6-5 . CASSWFYGYTF TGTGCCAGCAGTTGGTTCTATGGCTACACCTTC
. TRBJ2-2 TRBV7-2 . CASRYNTGELFF TGTGCCAGCAGATATAACACCGGGGAGCTGTTTTTT
. TRBJ1-5 TRBV28 . CASSLSAGGQPQHF TGTGCCAGCAGTTTATCGGCAGGAGGCCAGCCCCAGCATTTT
TRBD2 TRBJ2-1 TRBV25-1 . CASSDSRAGGRNEQFF TGTGCCAGCAGTGATTCCCGCGCGGGGGGGAGGAATGAGCAGTTCTTC
TRBD2 TRBJ2-1 TRBV6-5 . CASTQAASGINEQFF TGTGCCAGCACTCAGGCGGCTAGCGGGATAAATGAGCAGTTCTTC
. TRBJ1-1 TRBV27 . CASSFNDRPNTEAFF TGTGCCAGCAGTTTCAATGACAGGCCGAACACTGAAGCTTTCTTT